Sequencing of this T cell receptor (beta chain) was carried out in a study of blood T cell repertoires in COVID-19. Study-level background: Acute and convalescent COVID-19 specimens originated in the United States, Italy and Spain.

The V end lost 0 bases, the J end lost 7 bases, and 15 bases lay between the germline ends. The germline gives CDR1 MNHEY, CDR2 SVGAGI. This CDR3 has 15 amino acids. Source study methods: Quantification of nucleated cells was approximated via reference gene primer amplification. Using immunoSEQ multiplex PCR, the repertoire was profiled, and TCRdb retains in-frame clones only, with some absent. That table gives V, J and clone size, and the DNA gave D and trimming. This table holds 100,000 to 150,000 clones, 86% found once. This clone appeared a single time. The gene calls are TRBV6-5 and TRBJ1-2; D call uncertain. Sequencing was performed on peripheral blood. The clonotype was recovered from a human donor in a cohort sampled during active COVID-19. CDR3 bases: TGTGCCAGCAGTTACTCGAGGGAGCCTCTACGTGGCTACACCTTC. Amino acids: CASSYSREPLRGYTF.